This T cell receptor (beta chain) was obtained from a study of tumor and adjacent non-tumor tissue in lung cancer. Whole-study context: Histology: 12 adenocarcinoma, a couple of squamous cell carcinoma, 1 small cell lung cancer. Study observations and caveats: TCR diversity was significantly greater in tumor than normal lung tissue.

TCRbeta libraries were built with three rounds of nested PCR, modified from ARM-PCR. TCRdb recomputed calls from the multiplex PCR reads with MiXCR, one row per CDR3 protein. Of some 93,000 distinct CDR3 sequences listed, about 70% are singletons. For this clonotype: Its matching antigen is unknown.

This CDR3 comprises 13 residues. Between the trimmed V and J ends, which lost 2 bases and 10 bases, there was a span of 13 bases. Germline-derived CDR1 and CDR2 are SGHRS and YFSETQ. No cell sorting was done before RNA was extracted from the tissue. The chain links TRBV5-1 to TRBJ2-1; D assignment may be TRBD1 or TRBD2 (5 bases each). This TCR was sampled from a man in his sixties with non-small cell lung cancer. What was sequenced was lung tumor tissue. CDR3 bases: TGCGCCAGCAGCTTAGCCCAGGGACCCGAGCAGTTCTTC. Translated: CASSLAQGPEQFF. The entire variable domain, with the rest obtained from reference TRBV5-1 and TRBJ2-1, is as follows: KAGVTQTPRYLIKTRGQQVTLSCSPISGHRSVSWYQQTPGQGLQFLFEYFSETQRNKGNFPGRFSGRQFSNSRSEMNVSTLELGDSALYLCASSLAQGPEQFFGPGTRLTVL.